The present T cell receptor beta chain was sequenced within a study of response to subunit inactivated influenza vaccine. V lost 6 bases, J lost 4 bases, and 20 bases lay in between. Germline V lookup: CDR1 MNHNS, CDR2 SASEGT. The CDR3 covers 16 residues. Each CDR3 protein gets one entry after TCRdb re-called the RT-PCR reads with MiXCR. This table has about 540,000 distinct CDR3 sequences, approximately 20% appearing once. This sample was also put to use in a study of T cells expressing NK-cell markers. This second study says: Making the TCR beta cDNA relied on 5'RACE template switching with UMIs. Questions lingered over whether expanded NKG2C+ T cell clones were HCMV-specific.

This sample comprised CD4+ T cells sorted from PBMCs, obtained roughly 13 days after vaccination. The receptor was derived from a man aged 45 to 65 who received an inactivated influenza vaccine. The chain uses TRBV6-1 and TRBJ2-3, with D perhaps TRBD2 (6 bases). The CDR3 DNA reads TGTGCCAGCAGAGGACTGGGCGGGGTCGAGGCAGATACGCAGTATTTT. Translation: CASRGLGGVEADTQYF.